This record looks at one T cell receptor beta chain sequence and its context. Source study methods: Estimates of nucleated cell counts were drawn from the amplification of reference gene primers. Assay: immunoSEQ multiplex PCR; the TCRdb copy retains only in-frame clones and omits some. V and J calls plus clone size are reproduced from that table; the DNA served to infer D and trimming. In the table there are around 260,000 clones, approximately 86% of which are singletons. CDR1 LNHDA and CDR2 SQIVND come from the germline V gene (reference sequence). Trimming left V 3 bases short and J 4 bases short, with 12 bases between. This CDR3 has 14 residues. These data originate in a study of blood T cell repertoires in COVID-19. Study-level information: Sites in the United States, Italy and Spain provided acute and convalescent COVID-19 samples. The cDNA or gDNA used as material had been derived from T cells, B-cell-depleted T cells, or PBMCs.

Input material: peripheral blood. This TCR derives from a human donor in a cohort sampled during active COVID-19. The rearrangement uses TRBV19 and TRBJ2-5, with D perhaps matching TRBD2 (5 bases). DNA of the CDR3: TGTGCCAGTAGTATTGGTGGGAGAAGAGAGACCCAGTACTTC. Encoded protein: CASSIGGRRETQYF.